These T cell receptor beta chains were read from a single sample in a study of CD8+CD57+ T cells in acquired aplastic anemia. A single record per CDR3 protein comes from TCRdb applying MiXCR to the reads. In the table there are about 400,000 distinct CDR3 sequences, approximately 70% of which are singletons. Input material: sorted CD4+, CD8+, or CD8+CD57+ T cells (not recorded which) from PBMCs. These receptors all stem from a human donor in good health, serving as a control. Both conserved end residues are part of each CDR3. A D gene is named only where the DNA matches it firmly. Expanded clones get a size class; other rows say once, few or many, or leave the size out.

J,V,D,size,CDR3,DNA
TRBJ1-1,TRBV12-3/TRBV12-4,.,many,CASRKLRGKRGENAEAFF,TGTGCCAGCAGAAAATTAAGGGGGAAACGAGGGGAGAACGCTGAAGCTTTCTTT
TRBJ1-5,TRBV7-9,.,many,CASRFNGNQPQHF,TGTGCCAGCAGATTTAACGGGAATCAGCCCCAGCATTTT
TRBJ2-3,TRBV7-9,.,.,CASTPVAGQQETQF,TGTGCCAGCACCCCGGTGGCTGGACAGCAAGAGACCCAGTTT
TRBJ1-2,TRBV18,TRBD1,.,CASSTTGGRYTF,TGTGCCAGCTCAACGACAGGGGGTCGCTACACCTTC
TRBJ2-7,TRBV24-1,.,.,CATSDFGVETESIYEQYF,TGTGCCACCAGTGATTTTGGGGTGGAGACAGAAAGCATCTACGAGCAGTACTTC
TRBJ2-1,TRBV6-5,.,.,CASRLDIRQFF,TGTGCCAGCAGACTTGACATACGCCAGTTCTTC
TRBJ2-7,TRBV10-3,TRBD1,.,CAISYAGTGGDEQYF,TGTGCCATCAGTTACGCAGGGACAGGGGGTGACGAGCAGTACTTC
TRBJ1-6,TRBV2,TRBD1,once,CASSEPGTGPNPRNSPLHF,TGTGCCAGCAGCGAGCCTGGGACAGGGCCCAACCCGAGGAATTCACCCCTCCACTTT
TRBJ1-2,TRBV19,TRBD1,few,CASSTRQGGGGYTF,TGTGCCAGTAGTACAAGACAGGGGGGGGGTGGCTACACCTTC
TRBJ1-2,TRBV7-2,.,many,CASSFIARPYGYTF,TGTGCCAGCAGCTTCATCGCTCGGCCCTATGGCTACACCTTC
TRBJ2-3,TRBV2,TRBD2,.,CATGLAGGQDTQYF,TGTGCCACAGGACTCGCGGGGGGTCAAGATACGCAGTATTTT
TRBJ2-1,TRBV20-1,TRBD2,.,CSATQRENFDEQFF,TGCAGTGCTACCCAGCGGGAGAATTTTGATGAGCAGTTCTTC
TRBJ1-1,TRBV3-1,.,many,CASSQTTGLDEAFF,TGTGCCAGCAGCCAAACTACGGGACTCGACGAAGCTTTCTTT
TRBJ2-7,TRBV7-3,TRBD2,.,CASSLSGGYGQYF,TGTGCCAGCAGCTTGAGCGGGGGATACGGCCAGTACTTC
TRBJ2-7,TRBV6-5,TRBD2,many,CASSSTSGGYEQYF,TGTGCCAGCAGTTCGACTAGCGGGGGTTACGAGCAGTACTTC
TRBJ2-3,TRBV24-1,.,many,CATSDKSRGAGDTQYF,TGTGCCACCAGTGACAAAAGCCGGGGGGCTGGAGATACGCAGTATTTT
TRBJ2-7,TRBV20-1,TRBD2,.,CSAKTSGGWSYEQYF,TGCAGTGCTAAAACTAGCGGGGGTTGGTCCTACGAGCAGTACTTC
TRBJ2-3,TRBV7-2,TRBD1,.,CASSGGQESTDTQYF,TGTGCCAGCAGCGGGGGACAGGAAAGTACAGATACGCAGTATTTT
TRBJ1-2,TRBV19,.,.,CASSDGGRRYGYTF,TGTGCCAGTAGTGACGGGGGACGTCGCTATGGCTACACCTTC
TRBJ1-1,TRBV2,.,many,CASSAEGIGAEAFF,TGTGCCAGCAGTGCGGAGGGAATAGGGGCTGAAGCTTTCTTT
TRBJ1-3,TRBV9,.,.,CASSLVPPGNTIYF,TGTGCCAGCAGCTTGGTTCCACCTGGGAACACCATATATTTT
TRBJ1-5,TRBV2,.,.,CASTTDRNSNQPQHF,TGTGCCAGCACTACGGACAGAAATAGCAATCAGCCCCAGCATTTT
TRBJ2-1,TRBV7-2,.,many,CASSLTLENEQFF,TGTGCCAGCAGCTTAACGCTGGAAAATGAGCAGTTCTTC
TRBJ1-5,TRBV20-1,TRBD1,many,CSAMTGGHSNQPQHF,TGCAGTGCGATGACAGGGGGGCATAGCAATCAGCCCCAGCATTTT
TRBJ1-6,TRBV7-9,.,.,CASSLATWGCHTHF,TGTGCCAGCAGCTTAGCGACATGGGGATGCCACACCCACTTT
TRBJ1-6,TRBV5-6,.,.,CASSLICHGNSPLRF,TGCGCCAGCAGCTTGATTTGCCACGGGAATTCACCCCTCCGCTTT
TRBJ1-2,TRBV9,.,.,CASSTRAWRSGEPF,TGTGCCAGCAGTACTCGAGCATGGAGATCGGGAGAGCCCTTC
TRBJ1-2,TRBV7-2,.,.,CASSLNRGTRNYGYTF,TGTGCCAGCAGCTTGAACCGGGGCACACGTAACTATGGCTACACCTTC
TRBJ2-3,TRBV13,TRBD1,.,CASSVVEGAGDTQYF,TGTGCCAGCAGCGTGGTTGAGGGGGCAGGGGATACGCAGTATTTT
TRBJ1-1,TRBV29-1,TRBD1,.,CSVDGQGADTEAFF,TGCAGCGTTGATGGACAGGGGGCGGACACTGAAGCTTTCTTT
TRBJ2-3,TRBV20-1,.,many,CSARWLSSTDTQYF,TGCAGTGCTAGGTGGCTGAGTAGCACAGATACGCAGTATTTT
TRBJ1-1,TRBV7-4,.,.,CAGRVLGAPEAFF,TGTGCCGGCAGGGTCCTTGGGGCGCCTGAAGCTTTCTTT
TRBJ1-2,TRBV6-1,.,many,CASSEGGHSPNYGYTF,TGTGCCAGCAGTGAGGGGGGACATTCCCCCAACTATGGCTACACCTTC
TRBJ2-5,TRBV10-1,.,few,CASSEGQTQETQYF,TGCGCCAGCAGTGAGGGACAGACCCAAGAGACCCAGTACTTC
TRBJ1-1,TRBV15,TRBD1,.,CATQRGTGNAEAFF,TGTGCCACTCAGAGAGGGACAGGGAACGCTGAAGCTTTCTTT
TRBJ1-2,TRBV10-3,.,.,CAISDSNGGHGYTF,TGTGCGATCAGTGACTCGAACGGGGGGCATGGCTACACCTTC
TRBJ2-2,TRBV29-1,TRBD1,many,CSVLRTGATGELFF,TGCAGCGTTCTTCGGACAGGGGCCACCGGGGAGCTGTTTTTT
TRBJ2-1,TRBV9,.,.,CTSSVVGYNNEQFF,TGTACCAGTAGCGTAGTAGGATACAACAACGAGCAGTTCTTC
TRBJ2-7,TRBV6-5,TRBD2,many,CASSNQLAGDYYEQYF,TGTGCCAGCAGCAACCAACTAGCGGGGGATTACTACGAGCAGTACTTC
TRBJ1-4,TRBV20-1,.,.,CGASGPNEELFF,TGTGGTGCTAGTGGTCCCAATGAAGAACTGTTTTTT
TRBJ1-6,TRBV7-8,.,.,CASSFTGAGFAQYHF,TGTGCCAGCAGCTTTACGGGGGCAGGGTTCGCGCAGTACCACTTT
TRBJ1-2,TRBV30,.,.,CAWSVEGANYGYTF,TGTGCCTGGAGTGTAGAAGGGGCTAACTATGGCTACACCTTC
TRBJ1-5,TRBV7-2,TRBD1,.,CASSLVGQGQHF,TGTGCCAGCAGCTTAGTAGGACAGGGCCAGCATTTC
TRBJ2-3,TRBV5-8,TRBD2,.,CASSFMGGSTDTQYF,TGTGCCAGCAGCTTCATGGGGGGGAGCACAGATACGCAGTATTTT
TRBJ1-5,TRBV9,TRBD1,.,CASNPQGALKYEHF,TGTGCCAGCAATCCACAGGGGGCACTTAAGTACGAGCATTTT
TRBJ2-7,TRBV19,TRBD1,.,CASKPTGLSVQYF,TGTGCCAGTAAGCCGACAGGGTTATCCGTCCAGTACTTC
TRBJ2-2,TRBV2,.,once,CASSRLGGIQAQQFF,TGTGCTAGCAGTCGGCTGGGTGGTATCCAGGCGCAGCAGTTTTTT
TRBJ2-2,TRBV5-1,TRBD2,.,CASTEVGGANTGELFF,TGCGCCAGCACCGAAGTCGGGGGGGCCAACACCGGGGAGCTGTTTTTT
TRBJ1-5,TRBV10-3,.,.,CAISEGGTGQPQHF,TGTGCCATCAGTGAGGGCGGGACTGGGCAGCCCCAGCATTTT
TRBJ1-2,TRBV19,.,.,CASSTHWDGEYGYTF,TGTGCCAGTAGTACTCACTGGGATGGGGAGTATGGCTACACCTTC
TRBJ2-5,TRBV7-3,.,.,CASSLNPAGQETQYF,TGTGCCAGCAGCTTAAATCCAGCGGGCCAAGAGACCCAGTACTTC
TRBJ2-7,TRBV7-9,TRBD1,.,CASSPGTGRNYCF,TGTGCCAGCAGCCCAGGGACAGGGAGGAACTATTGCTTC
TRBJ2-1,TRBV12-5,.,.,CASGLVLGRRF,TGTGCTAGTGGTTTGGTACTTGGGCGCCGCTTC
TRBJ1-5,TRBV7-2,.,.,CASSEGHRTDTQYHF,TGTGCCAGCAGCGAGGGACACCGCACAGATACGCAGTATCATTTT
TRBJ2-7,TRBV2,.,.,CASREDVDEQYF,TGTGCCAGCAGGGAAGATGTCGACGAGCAGTACTTC